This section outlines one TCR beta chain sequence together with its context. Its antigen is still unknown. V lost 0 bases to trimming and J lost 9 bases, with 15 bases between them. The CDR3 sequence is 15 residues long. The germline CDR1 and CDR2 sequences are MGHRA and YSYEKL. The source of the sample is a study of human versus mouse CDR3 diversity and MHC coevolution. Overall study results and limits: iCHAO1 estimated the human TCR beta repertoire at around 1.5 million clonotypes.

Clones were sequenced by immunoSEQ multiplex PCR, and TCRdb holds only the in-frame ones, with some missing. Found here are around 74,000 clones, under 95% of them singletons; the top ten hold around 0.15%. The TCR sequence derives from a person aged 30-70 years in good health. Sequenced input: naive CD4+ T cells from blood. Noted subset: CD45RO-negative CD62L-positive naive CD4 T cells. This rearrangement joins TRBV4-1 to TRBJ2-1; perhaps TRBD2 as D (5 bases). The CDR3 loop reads CASSQERGWAGEQFF. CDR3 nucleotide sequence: TGCGCCAGCAGCCAAGAACGGGGTTGGGCCGGTGAGCAGTTCTTC.